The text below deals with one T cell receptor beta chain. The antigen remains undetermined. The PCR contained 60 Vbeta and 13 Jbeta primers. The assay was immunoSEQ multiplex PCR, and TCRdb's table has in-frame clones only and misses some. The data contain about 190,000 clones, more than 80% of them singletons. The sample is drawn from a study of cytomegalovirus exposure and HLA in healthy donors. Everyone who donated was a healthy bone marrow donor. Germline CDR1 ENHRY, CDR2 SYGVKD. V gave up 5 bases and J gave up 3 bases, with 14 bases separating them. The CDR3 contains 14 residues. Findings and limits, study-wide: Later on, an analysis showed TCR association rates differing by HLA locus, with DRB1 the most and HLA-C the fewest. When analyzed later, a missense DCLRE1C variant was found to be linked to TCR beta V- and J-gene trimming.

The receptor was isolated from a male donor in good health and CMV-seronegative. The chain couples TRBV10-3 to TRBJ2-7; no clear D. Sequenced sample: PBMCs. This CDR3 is CAISPNTDNYEQYF. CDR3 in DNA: TGTGCCATCAGTCCAAATACTGACAACTACGAGCAGTACTTC.